One and the same sample provided the 16 T cell receptor beta chains below, sequenced in a study of response to subunit inactivated influenza vaccine. TCRdb redid the calling of the RT-PCR reads with MiXCR, one entry per CDR3 protein. The table has fewer than 250,000 distinct CDR3 sequences, about an eighth seen once. The sample here was CD8+ T cells sorted from PBMCs, taken roughly 5 days after vaccination. These receptors all stem from a man aged 50-60 years who received an inactivated influenza vaccine.

The chain combines TRBV5-1 with TRBJ2-7, with D maybe TRBD1 (6 bases). The germline V and J ends were trimmed by 4 bases and 3 bases, with 14 bases remaining between them. CDR1 and CDR2 (germline): SGHRS, YFSETQ. The CDR3 length is 14 residues. The CDR3 DNA sequence: TGCGCCAGCAGCCCCGGGACATTTGACTACGAGCAGTACTTC. It yields the protein CASSPGTFDYEQYF. The whole variable domain, remainder taken from reference TRBV5-1 and TRBJ2-7, is KAGVTQTPRYLIKTRGQQVTLSCSPISGHRSVSWYQQTPGQGLQFLFEYFSETQRNKGNFPGRFSGRQFSNSRSEMNVSTLELGDSALYLCASSPGTFDYEQYFGPGTRLTVT.

This clonotype showed up just a few times. The genes are TRBV29-1 and TRBJ2-1; no definite D call. V was pared by 3 bases and J by 8 bases, with 20 bases between. This CDR3 has 15 residues. Germline V lookup: CDR1 SQVTM, CDR2 ANQGSEA. The CDR3 bases are TGCAGCGTTGAGCTGGTGGGATCCCCGTCCCATGAGCAGTTCTTC. Its protein product is CSVELVGSPSHEQFF.

This rearrangement joins TRBV5-1 to TRBJ2-3; unclear D gene. Germline V gene lookup returns CDR1 SGHRS and CDR2 YFSETQ. Trimming left V 5 bases short and J 3 bases short, with 13 bases between. The CDR3 has 14 residues. In DNA form, the CDR3 reads TGCGCCAGCAGTACCAGAGGTGGGACAGATACGCAGTATTTT. Protein sequence: CASSTRGGTDTQYF.

This sequence joins TRBV20-1 and TRBJ2-1, with a tentative D call TRBD1 (6 bases). Per germline, CDR1 DFQATT and CDR2 SNEGSKA (reference sequence). There are 15 residues in the CDR3. The germline V and J ends were trimmed by 3 bases and 8 bases, with 20 bases remaining between them. The CDR3 nucleotides are TGCAGTGCTAGTGGGAACCCGGGACAAGTTGATGAGCAGTTCTTC. Translation gives CSASGNPGQVDEQFF.

This clonotype was observed a handful of times. The gene calls are TRBV29-1 and TRBJ2-7; 10 nucleotides match TRBD2. The V and J ends lost 5 bases and 2 bases, in that order; junction bases with no gene match: 3. This CDR3 has 13 amino acids. The germline V gene has CDR1 SQVTM and CDR2 ANQGSEA. Here the CDR3 DNA reads TGCAGCGTTCCGGGACTAGCGACCTACGAGCAGTACTTC. This codes for CSVPGLATYEQYF.

This clonotype was seen at least ten times. CDR3 in amino acids: CSVEGRGDSYNEQFF. DNA of the CDR3: TGCAGCGTTGAAGGGCGGGGGGACTCCTACAATGAGCAGTTCTTC. This chain links TRBV29-1 with TRBJ2-1; 8 bases agree with TRBD2. There are 15 residues in the CDR3. V was clipped by 1 base and J by 0 bases; unmatched bases: 2. Germline V gene lookup returns CDR1 SQVTM and CDR2 ANQGSEA.

V and J are TRBV6-5 and TRBJ2-1, with D possibly TRBD1 on 6 matching bases. The CDR3 spans 16 residues. CDR1 and CDR2 (germline): MNHEY, SVGAGI. V lost 0 bases, J lost 3 bases, and 12 bases lay in between. The CDR3 spells CASSYSKGVVYNEQFF. The CDR3 DNA is TGTGCCAGCAGTTACTCGAAGGGGGTTGTCTACAATGAGCAGTTCTTC.

V usage is TRBV20-1 and J usage is TRBJ2-1; no clear D gene. This CDR3 has 12 amino acids. V lost 5 bases and J 0 bases, leaving 5 bases between the germline ends. The germline gives CDR1 DFQATT, CDR2 SNEGSKA (reference sequence). CDR3 sequence reads: CSAPASYNEQFF. The CDR3 bases are TGCAGTGCTCCAGCCTCCTACAATGAGCAGTTCTTC.

This clonotype was counted a few times. The chain uses TRBV24-1 and TRBJ2-2; TRBD2 is a possible D gene (5 bases). CDR1 KGHDR and CDR2 SFDVKD come from the germline V gene. Trimming took 10 bases from V and 3 from J, leaving 17 bases between them. This CDR3 has 15 amino acids. The DNA for the CDR3 is TGTGCCACGCGAGGAGCGGAGGCGGACACCGGGGAGCTGTTTTTT. As protein: CATRGAEADTGELFF.

There are a few counts of this clonotype. The chain combines TRBV29-1 with TRBJ2-2; D is unresolved. Trimming shortened V by 3 bases and J by 5 bases, and 10 bases separated the two germline ends. The germline CDR1 and CDR2 sequences are SQVTM and ANQGSEA. The CDR3 is made up of 13 amino acids. The CDR3 loop is CSVDWGTTGELFF. The CDR3 DNA follows: TGCAGCGTTGATTGGGGAACTACCGGGGAGCTGTTTTTT.

This clonotype was recorded a few times. This rearrangement joins TRBV10-3 to TRBJ2-3; 9 positions match TRBD2. Germline V gives CDR1 ENHRY, CDR2 SYGVKD. Trimming removed 0 bases from V and 8 bases from J; junction bases left unmatched: 15. The CDR3 sequence is 18 residues long. In DNA, the CDR3 is TGTGCCATCAGTGAGTCGACGGTCAGAGCGGGAGGAGGGGTTACGCAGTATTTT. It codes for CAISESTVRAGGGVTQYF.

The chain recombines TRBV6-4 with TRBJ1-1, with D hard to call. There are 14 residues in the CDR3. CDR1 MRHNA and CDR2 SNTAGT come from the germline V gene. The germline V and J ends were trimmed by 6 bases and 1 base, with 12 bases remaining between them. The CDR3 nucleotides read TGTGCCAGCAGACCGGGTGCAGAGAACACTGAAGCTTTCTTT. As protein: CASRPGAENTEAFF.

V and J are TRBV4-2 and TRBJ2-7; D remains ambiguous. The CDR3 runs 14 residues. V gave up 1 base and J gave up 2 bases, with 9 bases separating them. In germline, CDR1 is LGHNA, CDR2 YNFKEQ. This CDR3 reads CASSQVAETYEQYF. The CDR3, as DNA: TGTGCCAGCAGCCAAGTGGCGGAGACCTACGAGCAGTACTTC.

This clonotype was seen at least ten times. The gene calls are TRBV28 and TRBJ2-6; D gene ambiguous. CDR1 and CDR2 from the germline V gene are MDHEN and SYDVKM. Trimming took 4 bases from V and 0 from J, leaving 10 bases between them. The CDR3 spans 16 residues. The CDR3 DNA is TGTGCCAGCAGTTCTCTGCAGTTCTCTGGGGCCAACGTCCTGACTTTC. Its protein is CASSSLQFSGANVLTF.

For this clonotype: In this CDR3 the conserved last residue, phenylalanine or tryptophan, is missing, so a read error is likely. V usage is TRBV13 and J usage is TRBJ2-3, with 8 bases aligning to TRBD2. V shed 4 bases, J shed 0 bases, and the junction held 6 bases outside the gene matches. CDR1 and CDR2 (germline): PRHDT, FYEKMQ (reference sequence). The CDR3 spans 16 residues. This CDR3 is CASSSRLASSTDTQYL. The CDR3 nucleotides are TGTGCCAGCAGCTCCCGACTAGCGAGTAGCACAGATACGCAGTATTTA.

There are many counts of this clonotype. The chain uses TRBV29-1 and TRBJ2-5; D assignment may be TRBD1 or TRBD2 (5 bases each). The CDR3 runs to 12 residues. Germline CDR1 and CDR2: SQVTM and ANQGSEA. V lost 3 bases, J lost 5 bases, and 10 bases lay in between. The CDR3: CSVEKGEETQYF. DNA for the CDR3: TGCAGCGTTGAGAAAGGGGAGGAGACCCAGTACTTC.